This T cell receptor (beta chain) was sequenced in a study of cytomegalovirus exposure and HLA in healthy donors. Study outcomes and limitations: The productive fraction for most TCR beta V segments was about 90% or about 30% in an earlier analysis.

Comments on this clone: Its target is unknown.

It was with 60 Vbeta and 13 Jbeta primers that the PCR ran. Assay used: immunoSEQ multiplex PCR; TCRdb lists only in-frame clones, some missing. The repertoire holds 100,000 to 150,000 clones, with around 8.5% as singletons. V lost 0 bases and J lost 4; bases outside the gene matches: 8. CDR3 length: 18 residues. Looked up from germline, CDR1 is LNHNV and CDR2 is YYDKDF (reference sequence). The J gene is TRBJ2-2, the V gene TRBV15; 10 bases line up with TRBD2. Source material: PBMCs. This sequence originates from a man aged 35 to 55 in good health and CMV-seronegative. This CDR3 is CATSREIAGGGGTGELFF. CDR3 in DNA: TGTGCCACCAGCAGAGAAATAGCGGGGGGTGGCGGCACCGGGGAGCTGTTTTTT.